These 28 T cell receptor beta chains were all obtained from the same sample, sequenced in a study of T cells in Graves' hyperthyroidism and ophthalmopathy. The CDR3 regions of TCR beta were amplified from RNA transcripts. HTBI primers were the set used in a first-round RT-PCR of the TCR CDR3. A single record per CDR3 protein comes from TCRdb applying MiXCR to the multiplex PCR reads. The data hold hundreds of thousands of distinct CDR3 sequences, with under 45% observed a single time. The source material was blood. The receptors stem from a woman in her thirties or forties with Graves' hyperthyroidism.

V is TRBV20-1 and J is TRBJ1-6; TRBD1 might be the D (6 bases). Germline lookup yields CDR1 DFQATT and CDR2 SNEGSKA (reference sequence). V dropped 6 bases and J dropped 5 bases, with 8 bases sitting between them. The CDR3 is 12 amino acids. The CDR3 DNA follows: TGCAGTGCCCCAGGGGATAATTCACCCCTCCACTTT. Translated, it gives CSAPGDNSPLHF.

The chain has TRBV7-9 and TRBJ2-7; D remains unclear. The last part of the DNA fits TRBJ2-1 better; the J call may be wrong. The germline CDR1 and CDR2 sequences are SEHNR and FQNEAQ (reference sequence). This CDR3 is 12 amino acids long. The CDR3 DNA is TGTGCCAGCAGCTTAGGGGACAATGAGCAGTTCTTC. Residues: CASSLGDNEQFF.

This clonotype was found many times. The chain carries TRBV4-2 and TRBJ1-2; TRBD1 is a possible D gene (6 bases). V lost 1 base and J 3 bases, leaving 9 bases between the germline ends. Germline CDR1 is LGHNA and CDR2 is YNFKEQ. This CDR3 has 14 amino acids. This chain's CDR3 is CASSQGRTDYGYTF. The CDR3, as DNA: TGTGCCAGCAGCCAAGGGCGGACAGACTATGGCTACACCTTC.

As concerns this clonotype: A read error may account for a junction end that differs from germline. J is TRBJ1-3 and V is TRBV9; 7 bases agree with TRBD1. CDR1 and CDR2 from the germline V gene are SGDLS and YYNGEE. This CDR3 is built from 17 residues. CDR3 residues: CASSGLGQELSGNTISF. The DNA of the CDR3 is TGTGCCAGCAGCGGCCTTGGACAGGAACTCTCTGGAAACACCATATCTTTT.

This clonotype was seen a handful of times. The chain couples TRBV12-3 or TRBV12-4 to TRBJ2-7; TRBD2 might be the D (6 bases). The CDR3 runs 14 residues. Trimming shortened V by 3 bases and J by 2 bases, and 11 bases separated the two germline ends. CDR3 in DNA: TGTGCCAGCAGTTTGGTGCGGGGACCCTACGAGCAGTACTTC. Protein product: CASSLVRGPYEQYF.

The gene calls are TRBV4-2 and TRBJ1-1; D gene unclear. The V end was cut by 0 bases, the J end by 0 bases, with 8 bases between. Germline V gives CDR1 LGHNA, CDR2 YNFKEQ. This CDR3 contains 15 residues. The CDR3 sequence: CASSQDLVVNTEAFF. CDR3 DNA sequence: TGTGCCAGCAGCCAAGACCTAGTGGTGAACACTGAAGCTTTCTTT.

This clonotype was observed at least ten times. The V and J genes are TRBV5-5 and TRBJ2-5, with 7 nucleotides matching TRBD2. There are 14 residues in the CDR3. Germline CDR1 SGHKS, CDR2 YYEKEE (reference sequence). With V trimmed by 0 bases and J by 5 bases, 4 bases remained unmatched. The CDR3 DNA follows: TGTGCCAGCAGCTTGGATTGGGGAGGGGAGACCCAGTACTTC. Translated: CASSLDWGGETQYF. Looking up the rest from reference TRBV5-5 and TRBJ2-5 gives the full variable domain: DAGVTQSPTHLIKTRGQQVTLRCSPISGHKSVSWYQQVLGQGPQFIFQYYEKEERGRGNFPDRFSARQFPNYSSELNVNALLLGDSALYLCASSLDWGGETQYFGPGTRLLVL.

The rearrangement links TRBV29-1 to TRBJ1-4; possibly TRBD1 for D (6 bases). The CDR3 sequence is 14 residues long. Germline CDR1 SQVTM, CDR2 ANQGSEA. V lost 0 bases and J 7 bases, leaving 12 bases between the germline ends. CDR3 in amino acids: CSVEDLGGGEKLFF. CDR3 coding DNA: TGCAGCGTTGAAGATCTAGGGGGGGGTGAAAAACTGTTTTTT. Full variable domain (rest looked up from reference TRBV29-1 and TRBJ1-4): SAVISQKPSRDICQRGTSLTIQCQVDSQVTMMFWYRQQPGQSLTLIATANQGSEATYESGFVIDKFPISRPNLTFSTLTVSNMSPEDSSIYLCSVEDLGGGEKLFFGSGTQLSVL.

This clonotype was counted ten times or more. CDR3 in amino acids: CASRTGVGEKLFF. CDR3 DNA sequence: TGTGCCAGCAGAACAGGGGTTGGGGAAAAACTGTTTTTT. The gene calls are TRBV28 and TRBJ1-4; 7 positions agree with TRBD1. The CDR3 covers 13 residues. The V and J ends lost 6 bases and 8 bases, in that order; junction bases with no gene match: 6. The germline V gene encodes CDR1 MDHEN and CDR2 SYDVKM. Full variable domain (missing parts from reference TRBV28 and TRBJ1-4): DVKVTQSSRYLVKRTGEKVFLECVQDMDHENMFWYRQDPGLGLRLIYFSYDVKMKEKGDIPEGYSVSREKKERFSLILESASTNQTSMYLCASRTGVGEKLFFGSGTQLSVL.

The gene calls are TRBV19 and TRBJ1-4; the D is unclear. Trimming left V 4 bases short and J 1 base short, with 10 bases between. CDR1 LNHDA and CDR2 SQIVND come from the germline V gene (reference sequence). This CDR3 spans 15 amino acids. The CDR3 protein is CASSKQAGTNEKLFF. CDR3 nucleotide sequence: TGTGCCAGTAGTAAACAAGCGGGAACTAATGAAAAACTGTTTTTT.

The chain has TRBV10-3 and TRBJ2-2, with TRBD2 matching over 16 bases. This CDR3 spans 17 amino acids. Trimming at V came to 10 bases and at J to 4 bases, leaving 9 bases not matched to a gene. CDR1 ENHRY and CDR2 SYGVKD come from the germline V gene. CDR3 coding DNA: TGTGCCAGCAAAGGGACTAGCGGGAGGGCGTTCACCGGGGAGCTGTTTTTT. It encodes CASKGTSGRAFTGELFF.

V gene TRBV10-2 combines with J gene TRBJ2-6, with 10 bases lining up with TRBD1. There are 17 residues in the CDR3. Germline CDR1 WSHSY, CDR2 SAAADI. The V gene end was trimmed by 6 bases and the J gene end by 4 bases; junction bases not matched to a gene: 9. The CDR3 spells CASSFRDRGLGANVLTF. CDR3 in DNA: TGCGCCAGCAGCTTCCGGGACAGGGGACTCGGGGCCAACGTCCTGACTTTC.

This clonotype has at least ten counts. V is TRBV6-5 and J is TRBJ1-6, with 7 bases aligning to TRBD1. With 0 bases clipped from V and 5 bases from J, the junction kept 4 bases outside the gene matches. The CDR3 extends over 16 amino acids. Germline V lookup: CDR1 MNHEY, CDR2 SVGAGI. The CDR3 spells CASSYSSGQDNSPLHF. CDR3 in DNA: TGTGCCAGCAGTTACTCGAGTGGACAGGATAATTCACCCCTCCACTTT.

This clonotype showed up just a few times. The gene calls are TRBV15 and TRBJ1-4; D is perhaps TRBD1 (5 bases). CDR3 size: 12 residues. Germline-derived CDR1 and CDR2 are LNHNV and YYDKDF (reference sequence). Trimming took 2 bases from V and 8 from J, leaving 6 bases between them. The CDR3 DNA sequence: TGTGCCACCAGCAGACAGGGAGAAAAACTGTTTTTT. Translating it yields CATSRQGEKLFF.

This clonotype has ten or more counts. The rearrangement joins TRBV9 to TRBJ1-4; D not resolved. Per the germline V gene, CDR1 is SGDLS and CDR2 is YYNGEE. CDR3 length equals 15 residues. Trimming stripped 0 bases from V and 0 bases from J, with 6 bases between. The CDR3 DNA is TGTGCCAGCAGCGTAGGTGGGACAACTAATGAAAAACTGTTTTTT. This codes for CASSVGGTTNEKLFF.

The chain joins TRBV2 to TRBJ1-1, with a tentative D call TRBD1 (6 bases). The CDR3 contains 14 residues. Germline lookup yields CDR1 SNHLY and CDR2 FYNNEI. Trimming removed 4 bases from V and 4 bases from J, with 13 bases in between. The CDR3 DNA follows: TGTGCCAGCAGTGGTGGGGGCGGCGGCACTGAAGCTTTCTTT. Encoded protein: CASSGGGGGTEAFF.

This clonotype was detected ten times or more. The chain combines TRBV12-5 with TRBJ1-2; possibly TRBD1 for D (5 bases). Germline CDR1 and CDR2: LGHNT and FRNRAP. The CDR3 has 12 amino acids. Trimming removed 1 base at V and 8 bases at J, with 8 bases between. In DNA, the CDR3 is TGTGCTAGTGGTTTGGGACAGTCCGGCTACACCTTC. It specifies CASGLGQSGYTF. Drawing the rest from reference TRBV12-5 and TRBJ1-2, the complete variable domain is DARVTQTPRHKVTEMGQEVTMRCQPILGHNTVFWYRQTMMQGLELLAYFRNRAPLDDSGMPKDRFSAEMPDATLATLKIQPSEPRDSAVYFCASGLGQSGYTFGSGTRLTVV.

This clonotype was counted between two and nine times. The chain carries TRBV5-6 and TRBJ1-3; a possible D gene is TRBD1 (6 bases). Trimming shortened V by 4 bases and J by 0 bases, and 14 bases separated the two germline ends. CDR1 is SGHDT, CDR2 YYEEEE, per germline. CDR3 length equals 16 residues. The CDR3 bases are TGTGCCAGCAGCCCAGTGGGGGCAGGCTCTGGAAACACCATATATTTT. Translation: CASSPVGAGSGNTIYF.

V gene TRBV20-1 combines with J gene TRBJ1-2; D ambiguous. CDR3 size: 14 residues. The V gene's germline CDR1 is DFQATT and CDR2 SNEGSKA (reference sequence). V was trimmed by 7 bases and J by 8 bases, leaving 23 bases between them. The CDR3 DNA is TGCAGTGTTTCGAGGACGGAGAACTTAGGAGGCTACACCTTC. Protein sequence: CSVSRTENLGGYTF.

A few counts support this clonotype. The chain combines TRBV7-9 with TRBJ2-7; maybe TRBD1 (6 bases). This CDR3 comprises 12 residues. Germline V gene lookup returns CDR1 SEHNR and CDR2 FQNEAQ (reference sequence). V dropped 3 bases and J dropped 7 bases, with 10 bases sitting between them. The CDR3: CASSFYDREQYF. For the CDR3, the DNA is TGTGCCAGCAGCTTTTATGACAGGGAGCAGTACTTC.

This clonotype was counted ten times or more. The chain joins TRBV20-1 to TRBJ1-2; D perhaps matches TRBD1 (6 bases). V was clipped by 3 bases and J by 8 bases, with 25 bases between them. CDR1 is DFQATT, CDR2 SNEGSKA, per germline (reference sequence). This CDR3 spans 16 amino acids. The CDR3 nucleotides are TGCAGTGCTAGGGGGGGCGGAGGGCAGTATCCCTACGGCTACACCTTC. Its translation: CSARGGGGQYPYGYTF.

This clonotype was seen at least ten times. This sequence joins TRBV7-9 and TRBJ1-5; D is uncertain. Germline lookup yields CDR1 SEHNR and CDR2 FQNEAQ (reference sequence). Trimming removed 0 bases from V and 1 base from J, with 10 bases in between. The CDR3 consists of 16 residues. CDR3 loop: CASSLALGMSNQPQHF. Written as DNA, the CDR3 is TGTGCCAGCAGCTTAGCGCTGGGGATGAGCAATCAGCCCCAGCATTTT.

J is TRBJ1-3 and V is TRBV24-1; 11 bases match TRBD1. Germline V gene sequence: CDR1 KGHDR, CDR2 SFDVKD. CDR3 length: 14 residues. V shed 7 bases, J shed 2 bases, and the junction held 0 bases outside the gene matches. CDR3 loop: CATRDRGPGNTIYF. CDR3 nucleotides: TGTGCCACCAGGGACAGGGGGCCTGGAAACACCATATATTTT.

This chain connects TRBV4-2 to TRBJ2-2, with TRBD1 matching 7 bases. J gave up 6 bases and V 6 bases, and 1 base lay outside the gene matches. The germline V gene encodes CDR1 LGHNA and CDR2 YNFKEQ. The CDR3 has 12 amino acids. The CDR3 region has the DNA TGTGCCAGCAGACAGGGGTCCGGGGAGCTGTTTTTT. Its translation: CASRQGSGELFF.

The gene calls are TRBV6-2 or TRBV6-3 and TRBJ2-7, with D unclear. The CDR3 runs to 15 residues. From germline, CDR1 is MNHEY and CDR2 SVGEGT. V was pared by 4 bases and J by 6 bases, with 19 bases between. The CDR3: CASSSTFFGPGEQYF. CDR3 nucleotide sequence: TGTGCCAGCAGTTCGACCTTCTTTGGACCCGGCGAGCAGTACTTC.

This sequence joins TRBV29-1 and TRBJ2-1, with D possibly TRBD2 on 6 matching bases. The CDR3 has 14 amino acids. V was pared by 7 bases and J by 9 bases, with 22 bases between. Germline V gene sequence: CDR1 SQVTM, CDR2 ANQGSEA. The CDR3 bases are TGCAGCGCCGTTCGTTTCGGGAGAAAGGGTGAGCAGTTCTTC. Encoded protein: CSAVRFGRKGEQFF.

This clonotype was seen at least ten times. The chain links TRBV10-3 to TRBJ2-7; 9 positions match TRBD1. This CDR3 is built from 15 residues. The germline gives CDR1 ENHRY, CDR2 SYGVKD. J lost 1 base, V lost 6 bases, and 7 bases had no gene match. In DNA form, the CDR3 reads TGTGCCATCAGCCCCGGGACAGGGTGGTCCTACGAGCAGTACTTC. Its protein is CAISPGTGWSYEQYF.

This clonotype occurred many times. This chain connects TRBV7-8 to TRBJ1-2; 8 nucleotides agree with TRBD1. The CDR3 totals 17 residues. CDR1 SGHVS and CDR2 FQNEAQ come from the germline V gene. Trimming removed 5 bases from V and 3 bases from J; junction bases left unmatched: 14. CDR3 DNA: TGTGCCAGCAGCCCTTCTCAAGGACAGGGTCTCTACTATGGCTACACCTTC. This encodes CASSPSQGQGLYYGYTF.